Included here is one T cell receptor beta chain sequence, with context. In germline, CDR1 is SGHAT, CDR2 FQNNGV. The CDR3 length is 15 residues. V lost 5 bases, J lost 3 bases, and 17 bases lay in between. These data originate in a study of shared clonotypes between healthy human individuals. The assay was immunoSEQ multiplex PCR, and TCRdb's table has in-frame clones only and misses some. Counted here are 85,000 to 100,000 clones, 60% to 75% occurring once; the ten biggest clones make up roughly 52%. This clonotype was obtained from a man aged 30 to 45 in good health. The sample taken for sequencing was memory CD8+ T cells sorted from blood. This sample's subset: CD45RO+ cells pooled with CCR7-negative TemRA cells. The genes are TRBV11-2 and TRBJ2-7; D gene unclear. CDR3: CASSPTQPPYYEQYF. The DNA of the CDR3 is TGTGCCAGCAGCCCCACACAACCCCCCTACTACGAGCAGTACTTC.